Listed below are T cell receptor beta chains from one sample, sequenced in a study of cytotoxic CD8 clonotypes in ibrutinib-treated CLL. Libraries were prepared by immunoSEQ multiplex PCR; TCRdb keeps only in-frame clonotypes and omits some of them. The profile shows around 42,000 clones, 60% to 70% of them singletons. The sequences come from PBMCs, collected after 24 months of ibrutinib treatment. These receptors all stem from a human donor with chronic lymphocytic leukemia. The CDR3 runs from the conserved cysteine through the conserved F or W. Each record gives: clone size, J gene, D gene, V gene, CDR3 protein, CDR3 DNA. The D gene is left open where the match is weak. Some rows mark clone size as missing; the rest say once, few, many or name a class of expanded clone.

size: -; J: TRBJ1-4; D: -; V: TRBV7-9; CDR3: CASSLARKGGNEKLFF; DNA: TGTGCCAGCAGCTTAGCGCGGAAGGGGGGCAATGAAAAACTGTTTTTT
size: -; J: TRBJ2-2; D: TRBD1; V: TRBV19; CDR3: CASSAGQGRTGELFF; DNA: TGTGCCAGTAGTGCGGGACAGGGGCGGACCGGGGAGCTGTTTTTT
size: -; J: TRBJ2-7; D: -; V: TRBV5-1; CDR3: CASSFDSSYEQYF; DNA: TGCGCCAGCAGCTTCGACAGTTCCTACGAGCAGTACTTC
size: -; J: TRBJ2-5; D: TRBD1; V: TRBV6-1; CDR3: CASRTYADRVETQYF; DNA: TGTGCCAGCAGGACGTACGCTGACAGGGTAGAGACCCAGTACTTC
size: -; J: TRBJ2-7; D: -; V: TRBV2; CDR3: CASSESGLNYEQYF; DNA: TGTGCCAGCAGTGAATCAGGCCTAAACTACGAGCAGTACTTC
size: -; J: TRBJ1-5; D: -; V: TRBV7-2; CDR3: CASSFAALRDQPQHF; DNA: TGTGCCAGCAGCTTTGCGGCCCTTCGGGATCAGCCCCAGCATTTT
size: -; J: TRBJ2-1; D: -; V: TRBV2; CDR3: CASSDSALRGYNEQFF; DNA: TGTGCCAGCAGTGATAGTGCCCTCAGGGGCTACAATGAGCAGTTCTTC
size: -; J: TRBJ1-2; D: -; V: TRBV6-1; CDR3: CASSEAPTGYTF; DNA: TGTGCCAGCAGTGAAGCCCCCACTGGCTACACCTTC
size: -; J: TRBJ1-5; D: -; V: TRBV4-1; CDR3: CASSQDSAGSGQPQHF; DNA: TGCGCCAGCAGCCAAGATAGCGCGGGTAGCGGGCAGCCCCAGCATTTT
size: -; J: TRBJ2-5; D: -; V: TRBV5-4; CDR3: CASSSRGWETQYF; DNA: TGTGCCAGCAGCTCAAGGGGGTGGGAGACCCAGTACTTC
size: once; J: TRBJ2-2; D: -; V: TRBV6-6; CDR3: CASSYSGGELFF; DNA: TGTGCCAGCAGTTACTCGGGTGGGGAGCTGTTTTTT
size: -; J: TRBJ1-5; D: -; V: TRBV9; CDR3: CASSLGTDQPQHF; DNA: TGTGCCAGCAGCTTAGGGACGGATCAGCCCCAGCATTTT
size: -; J: TRBJ2-7; D: TRBD2; V: TRBV30; CDR3: CAWTSGGGSSYEQYF; DNA: TGTGCCTGGACTAGCGGGGGGGGTTCTTCCTACGAGCAGTACTTC
size: -; J: TRBJ1-1; D: -; V: TRBV6-5; CDR3: CASSSRPTTEAFF; DNA: TGTGCCAGCAGTTCCCGACCCACGACTGAAGCTTTCTTT
size: -; J: TRBJ2-1; D: -; V: TRBV4-1; CDR3: CASSQGDVHPRQFF; DNA: TGCGCCAGCAGCCAAGGAGACGTGCACCCCCGTCAGTTCTTC
size: once; J: TRBJ1-2; D: TRBD1; V: TRBV7-3; CDR3: CASSPQGGYGYTF; DNA: TGTGCCAGCAGCCCCCAGGGGGGCTATGGCTACACCTTC
size: -; J: TRBJ2-7; D: -; V: TRBV19; CDR3: CASSTTEIGGEQYF; DNA: TGTGCCAGTAGTACGACAGAAATCGGGGGCGAGCAGTACTTC
size: -; J: TRBJ2-2; D: TRBD2; V: TRBV15; CDR3: CATSRDPQASGTVDTGELFF; DNA: TGTGCCACCAGCAGAGATCCCCAGGCTAGCGGGACTGTGGACACCGGGGAGCTGTTTTTT
size: few; J: TRBJ1-5; D: -; V: TRBV30; CDR3: CAWSRGAVAYF; DNA: TGTGCCTGGAGTCGCGGGGCCGTTGCGTATTTT
size: -; J: TRBJ2-2; D: -; V: TRBV15; CDR3: CATSRAGSVGELFF; DNA: TGTGCCACCAGCAGAGCAGGGTCGGTCGGGGAGCTGTTTTTT
size: -; J: TRBJ1-5; D: -; V: TRBV5-1; CDR3: CASSLSSGAGQPQHF; DNA: TGCGCCAGCAGCTTGAGTTCGGGGGCCGGGCAGCCCCAGCATTTT
size: once; J: TRBJ1-1; D: -; V: TRBV28; CDR3: CASSFLLGGSEAFF; DNA: TGTGCCAGCAGTTTTCTGTTAGGGGGATCTGAAGCTTTCTTT
size: -; J: TRBJ1-2; D: -; V: TRBV6-1; CDR3: CASTGSNYGYTF; DNA: TGTGCCAGCACCGGCAGCAACTATGGCTACACCTTC
size: few; J: TRBJ2-7; D: -; V: TRBV7-3; CDR3: CASSFPGSGEQYF; DNA: TGTGCCAGCAGCTTCCCAGGGTCGGGCGAGCAGTACTTC
size: -; J: TRBJ2-5; D: TRBD2; V: TRBV9; CDR3: CASSVIAGQETQYF; DNA: TGTGCCAGCAGCGTAATAGCGGGCCAAGAGACCCAGTACTTC
size: once; J: TRBJ1-1; D: TRBD1; V: TRBV18; CDR3: CASSRDRVRTEAFF; DNA: TGTGCCAGCTCAAGAGACAGGGTTCGAACTGAAGCTTTCTTT
size: -; J: TRBJ2-3; D: -; V: TRBV2; CDR3: CASSLRGTDTQYF; DNA: TGTGCCAGCAGCCTGAGAGGCACAGATACGCAGTATTTT
size: -; J: TRBJ1-4; D: TRBD1; V: TRBV30; CDR3: CAWSVGPRQGFNEKLFF; DNA: TGTGCCTGGAGTGTAGGGCCAAGACAGGGGTTTAATGAAAAACTGTTTTTT
size: few; J: TRBJ2-7; D: TRBD2; V: TRBV19; CDR3: CASSMWGLAGYEQYF; DNA: TGTGCCAGTAGTATGTGGGGACTAGCGGGCTACGAGCAGTACTTC
size: -; J: TRBJ2-3; D: -; V: TRBV7-8; CDR3: CASSPEGIYSTDTQYF; DNA: TGTGCCAGCAGCCCAGAGGGTATCTACAGCACAGATACGCAGTATTTT
size: few; J: TRBJ2-7; D: TRBD2; V: TRBV10-3; CDR3: CAISESTVTSGRSYEQYF; DNA: TGTGCCATCAGTGAGTCTACCGTGACTAGCGGGAGAAGCTACGAGCAGTACTTC
size: -; J: TRBJ2-1; D: -; V: TRBV21-1; CDR3: CASSSERETHNEQFF; DNA: TGTGCCAGCAGCAGCGAGCGGGAGACCCACAATGAGCAGTTCTTC
size: -; J: TRBJ2-5; D: TRBD2; V: TRBV23-1; CDR3: CASWGLGTTETQYF; DNA: TGCGCCAGCTGGGGACTAGGTACTACAGAGACCCAGTACTTC